The T cell receptor beta chain described here comes from a study of blood T cell repertoires in COVID-19. Study-wide context: Both acute and convalescent COVID-19 samples were obtained from the United States, Italy and Spain.

This table comes from immunoSEQ multiplex PCR, and its TCRdb copy is limited to in-frame clones, with some not included. The data contain 100,000 to 150,000 clones, more than 65% of them singletons. CDR1 is MNHNS and CDR2 is SASEGT in the germline V gene. V was clipped by 2 bases and J by 7 bases; unmatched bases: 4. CDR3 size: 15 residues. The sample comprised peripheral blood. The chain couples TRBV6-1 to TRBJ2-1; 11 bases fit TRBD2. The receptor was isolated from a woman in her sixties or seventies with acute or convalescent COVID-19. CDR3 sequence reads: CASSETSGSINEQFF. The CDR3 DNA is TGTGCCAGCAGTGAAACTAGCGGGAGTATAAATGAGCAGTTCTTC.